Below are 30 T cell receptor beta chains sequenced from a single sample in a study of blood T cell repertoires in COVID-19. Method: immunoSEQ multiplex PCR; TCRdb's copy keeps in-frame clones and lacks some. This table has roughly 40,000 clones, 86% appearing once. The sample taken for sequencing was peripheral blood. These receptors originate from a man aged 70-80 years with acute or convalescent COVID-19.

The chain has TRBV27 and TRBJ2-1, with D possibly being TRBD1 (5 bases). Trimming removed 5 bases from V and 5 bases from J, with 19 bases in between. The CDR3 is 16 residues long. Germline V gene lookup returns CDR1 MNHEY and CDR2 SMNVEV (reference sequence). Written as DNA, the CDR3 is TGTGCCAGCAGTACCTGGACACGAAACTACCACAATGAGCAGTTCTTC. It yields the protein CASSTWTRNYHNEQFF.

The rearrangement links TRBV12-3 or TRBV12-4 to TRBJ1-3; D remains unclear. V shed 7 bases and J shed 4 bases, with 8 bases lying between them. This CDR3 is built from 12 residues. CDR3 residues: CASTSAGNTIYF. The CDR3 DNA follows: TGTGCCAGCACCTCCGCGGGAAACACCATATATTTT.

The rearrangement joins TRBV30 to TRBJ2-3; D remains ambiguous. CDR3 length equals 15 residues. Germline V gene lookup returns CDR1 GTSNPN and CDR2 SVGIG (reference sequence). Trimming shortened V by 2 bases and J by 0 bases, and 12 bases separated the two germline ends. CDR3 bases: TGTGCCTGGAGTACGACATTTTCTAGCACAGATACGCAGTATTTT. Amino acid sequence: CAWSTTFSSTDTQYF.

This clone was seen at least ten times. CDR3 sequence: CASSLTGGNSGNTIYF. The DNA for the CDR3 is TGTGCCAGCAGCTTGACAGGGGGAAACTCTGGAAACACCATATATTTT. The J gene is TRBJ1-3, the V gene TRBV7-2; 9 bases line up with TRBD1. The germline V gene encodes CDR1 SGHTA and CDR2 FQGNSA. Trimming took 3 bases from V and 0 from J; bases not matched to a gene: 3. This CDR3 has 16 residues.

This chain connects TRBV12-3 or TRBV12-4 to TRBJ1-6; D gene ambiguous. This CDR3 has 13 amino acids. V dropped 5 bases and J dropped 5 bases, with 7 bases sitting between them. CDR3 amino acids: CASSRSNNSPLHF. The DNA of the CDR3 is TGTGCCAGCAGTCGGAGTAATAATTCACCCCTCCACTTT.

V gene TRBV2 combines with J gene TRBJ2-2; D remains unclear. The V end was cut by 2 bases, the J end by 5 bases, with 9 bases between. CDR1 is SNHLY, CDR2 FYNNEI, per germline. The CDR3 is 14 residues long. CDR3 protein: CASSEYTKTGELFF. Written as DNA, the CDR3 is TGTGCCAGCAGTGAATATACAAAAACCGGGGAGCTGTTTTTT.

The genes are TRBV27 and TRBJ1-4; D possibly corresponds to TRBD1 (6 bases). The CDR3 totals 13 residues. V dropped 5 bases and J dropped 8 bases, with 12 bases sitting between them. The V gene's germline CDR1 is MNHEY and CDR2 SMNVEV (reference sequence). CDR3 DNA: TGTGCCAGCAGTCAACAGGGCGGGGAAAAACTGTTTTTT. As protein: CASSQQGGEKLFF.

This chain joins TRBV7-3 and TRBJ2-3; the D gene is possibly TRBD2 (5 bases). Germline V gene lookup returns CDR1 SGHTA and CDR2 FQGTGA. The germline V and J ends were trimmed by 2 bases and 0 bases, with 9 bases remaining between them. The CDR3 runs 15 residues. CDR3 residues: CASSLGGPSTDTQYF. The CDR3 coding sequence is TGTGCCAGCAGCTTAGGCGGGCCGAGCACAGATACGCAGTATTTT.

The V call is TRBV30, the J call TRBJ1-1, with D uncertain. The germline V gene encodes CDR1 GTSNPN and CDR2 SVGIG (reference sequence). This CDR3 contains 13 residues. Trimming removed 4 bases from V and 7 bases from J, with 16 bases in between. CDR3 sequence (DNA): TGTGCCTGGACACCTATAGGAGGGTATGAAGCTTTCTTT. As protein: CAWTPIGGYEAFF.

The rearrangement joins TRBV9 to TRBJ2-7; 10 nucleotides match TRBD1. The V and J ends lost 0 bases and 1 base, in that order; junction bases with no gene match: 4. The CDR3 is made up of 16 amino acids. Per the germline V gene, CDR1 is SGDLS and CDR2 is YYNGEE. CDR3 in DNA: TGTGCCAGCAGCGTAGCTGGGACAGGGGTTTCCTACGAGCAGTACTTC. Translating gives CASSVAGTGVSYEQYF.

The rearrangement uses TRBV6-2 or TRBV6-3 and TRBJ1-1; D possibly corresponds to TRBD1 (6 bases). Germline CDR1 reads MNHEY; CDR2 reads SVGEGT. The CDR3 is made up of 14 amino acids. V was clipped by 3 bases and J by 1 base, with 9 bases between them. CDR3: CASSYLQGNTEAFF. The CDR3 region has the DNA TGTGCCAGCAGTTATTTACAGGGGAACACTGAAGCTTTCTTT.

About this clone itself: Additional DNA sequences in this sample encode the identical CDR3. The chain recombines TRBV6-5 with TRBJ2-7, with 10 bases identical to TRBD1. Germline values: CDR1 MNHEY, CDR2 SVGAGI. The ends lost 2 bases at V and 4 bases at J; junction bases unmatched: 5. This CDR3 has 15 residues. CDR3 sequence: CASSYRGQGSYEQYF. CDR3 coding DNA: TGTGCCAGCAGTTACCGGGGACAGGGGAGTTACGAGCAGTACTTC.

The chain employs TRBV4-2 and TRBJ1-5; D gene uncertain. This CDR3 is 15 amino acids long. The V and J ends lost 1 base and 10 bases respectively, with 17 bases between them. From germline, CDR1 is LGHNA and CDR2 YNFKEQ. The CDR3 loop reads CASSQAGLTIKPQHF. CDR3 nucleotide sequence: TGTGCCAGCAGCCAAGCTGGGCTGACAATCAAACCCCAGCATTTT.

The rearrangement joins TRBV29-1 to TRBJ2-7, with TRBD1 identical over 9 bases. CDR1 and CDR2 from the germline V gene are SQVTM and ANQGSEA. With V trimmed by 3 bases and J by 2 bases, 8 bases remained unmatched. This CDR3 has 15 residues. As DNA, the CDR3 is TGCAGCGTTGAGTTGTCCGGGACAGGGACCTACGAGCAGTACTTC. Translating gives CSVELSGTGTYEQYF.

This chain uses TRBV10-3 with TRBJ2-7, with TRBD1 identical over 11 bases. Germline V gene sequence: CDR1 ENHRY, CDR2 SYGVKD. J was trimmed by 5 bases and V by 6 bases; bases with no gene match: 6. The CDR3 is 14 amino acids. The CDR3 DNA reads TGTGCCATCAGGACGGACAGGGGGCCCCACGAGCAGTACTTC. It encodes CAIRTDRGPHEQYF.

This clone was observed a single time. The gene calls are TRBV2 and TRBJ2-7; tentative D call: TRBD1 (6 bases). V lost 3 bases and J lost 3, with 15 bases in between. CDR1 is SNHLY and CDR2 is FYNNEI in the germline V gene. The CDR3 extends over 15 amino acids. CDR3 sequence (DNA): TGTGCCAGCAGTGAGGGACAAGGGGAAATCTACGAGCAGTACTTC. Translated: CASSEGQGEIYEQYF.

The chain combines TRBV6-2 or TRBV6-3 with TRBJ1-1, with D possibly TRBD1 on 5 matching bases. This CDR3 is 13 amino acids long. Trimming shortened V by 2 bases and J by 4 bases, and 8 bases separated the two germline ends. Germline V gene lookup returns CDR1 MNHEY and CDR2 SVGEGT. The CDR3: CASSYGTITEAFF. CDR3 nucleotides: TGTGCCAGCAGTTACGGGACTATCACTGAAGCTTTCTTT.

CDR3 nucleotides: TGTGCCAGCAGCGCGAACACACACTATGGCTACACCTTC. It encodes CASSANTHYGYTF. The V gene is TRBV9, the J gene TRBJ1-2; D remains unclear. V was clipped by 3 bases and J by 3 bases, with 9 bases between them. The CDR3 is made up of 13 amino acids. Germline V gene data show CDR1 as SGDLS and CDR2 as YYNGEE.

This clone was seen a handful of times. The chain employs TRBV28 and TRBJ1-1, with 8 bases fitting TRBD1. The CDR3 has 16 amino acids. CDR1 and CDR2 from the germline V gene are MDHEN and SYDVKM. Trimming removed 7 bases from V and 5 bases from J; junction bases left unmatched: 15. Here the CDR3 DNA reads TGTGCCAGCAAAAGCAGGGGGCTCGGGAGAGGAACTGAAGCTTTCTTT. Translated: CASKSRGLGRGTEAFF.

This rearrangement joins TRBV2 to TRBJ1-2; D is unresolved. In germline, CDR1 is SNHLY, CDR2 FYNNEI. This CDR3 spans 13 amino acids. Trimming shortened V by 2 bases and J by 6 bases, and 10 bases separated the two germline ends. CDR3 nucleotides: TGTGCCAGCAGTGAACGTACATTTAATGGCTACACCTTC. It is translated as CASSERTFNGYTF.

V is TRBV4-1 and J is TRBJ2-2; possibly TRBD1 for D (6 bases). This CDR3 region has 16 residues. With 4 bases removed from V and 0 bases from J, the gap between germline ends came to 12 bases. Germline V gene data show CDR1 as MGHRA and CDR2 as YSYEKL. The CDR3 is CASSPRTASNTGELFF. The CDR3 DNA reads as TGCGCCAGCAGCCCACGGACAGCTTCGAACACCGGGGAGCTGTTTTTT.

The chain's CDR3 is CAISESKGDRPSQHF. CDR3 sequence (DNA): TGTGCCATCAGTGAGTCAAAGGGGGATAGACCATCCCAGCATTTT. This sequence joins TRBV10-3 and TRBJ1-5; tentative D call: TRBD1 (6 bases). Trimming left V 0 bases short and J 11 bases short, with 17 bases between. The CDR3 covers 15 residues. The germline CDR1 and CDR2 sequences are ENHRY and SYGVKD.

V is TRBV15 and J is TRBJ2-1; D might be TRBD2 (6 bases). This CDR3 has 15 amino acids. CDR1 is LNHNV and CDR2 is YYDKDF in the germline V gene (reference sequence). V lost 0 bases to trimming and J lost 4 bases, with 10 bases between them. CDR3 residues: CATSREGLPYNEQFF. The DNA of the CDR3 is TGTGCCACCAGCAGAGAGGGACTGCCTTACAATGAGCAGTTCTTC.

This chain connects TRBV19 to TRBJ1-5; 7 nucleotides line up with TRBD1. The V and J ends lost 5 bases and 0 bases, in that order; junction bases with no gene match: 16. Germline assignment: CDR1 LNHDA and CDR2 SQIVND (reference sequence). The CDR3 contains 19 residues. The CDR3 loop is CASSAPPGQTHNSNQPQHF. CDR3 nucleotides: TGTGCCAGTAGTGCGCCGCCGGGACAGACACATAATAGCAATCAGCCCCAGCATTTT.

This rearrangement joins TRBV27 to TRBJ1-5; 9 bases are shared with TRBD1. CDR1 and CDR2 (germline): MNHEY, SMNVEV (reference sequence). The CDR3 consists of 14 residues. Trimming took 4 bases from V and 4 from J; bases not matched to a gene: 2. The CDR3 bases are TGTGCCAGCAGTTACAGGGGGCGAAATCAGCCCCAGCATTTT. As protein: CASSYRGRNQPQHF.

The CDR3 DNA reads TGCGCCAGCAGCTTGACGGGGACAGGGTTTCCAGATACGCAGTATTTT. Translating gives CASSLTGTGFPDTQYF. The chain recombines TRBV5-1 with TRBJ2-3, with TRBD1 matching 9 bases. CDR1 is SGHRS and CDR2 is YFSETQ in the germline V gene. This CDR3 is 16 amino acids long. V shed 1 base and J 4 bases; nucleotides not matched to a gene: 7. Together with reference TRBV5-1 and TRBJ2-3, the CDR3 gives the full variable domain: KAGVTQTPRYLIKTRGQQVTLSCSPISGHRSVSWYQQTPGQGLQFLFEYFSETQRNKGNFPGRFSGRQFSNSRSEMNVSTLELGDSALYLCASSLTGTGFPDTQYFGPGTRLTVL.

CDR3 bases: TGTGCCAGTAGCAACCCGGGGGACACTGAAGCTTTCTTT. It specifies CASSNPGDTEAFF. J is TRBJ1-1 and V is TRBV19; a possible D gene is TRBD1 (5 bases). The V end was cut by 6 bases, the J end by 3 bases, with 11 bases between. The CDR3 spans 13 residues. CDR1 and CDR2 (germline): LNHDA, SQIVND (reference sequence).

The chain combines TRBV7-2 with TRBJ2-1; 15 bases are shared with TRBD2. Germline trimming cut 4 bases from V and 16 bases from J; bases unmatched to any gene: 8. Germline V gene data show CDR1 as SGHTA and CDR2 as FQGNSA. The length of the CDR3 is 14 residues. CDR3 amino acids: CASSSGLAGGPRFF. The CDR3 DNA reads TGTGCCAGCAGCTCCGGACTAGCGGGGGGGCCCCGCTTCTTC.

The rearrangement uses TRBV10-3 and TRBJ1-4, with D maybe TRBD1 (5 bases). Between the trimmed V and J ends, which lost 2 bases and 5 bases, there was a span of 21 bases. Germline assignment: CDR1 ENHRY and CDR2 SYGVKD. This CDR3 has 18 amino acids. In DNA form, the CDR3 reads TGTGCCATCAGTGAGACTTTAGGGGTTTTGAGTAGGAATGAAAAACTGTTTTTT. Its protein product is CAISETLGVLSRNEKLFF.

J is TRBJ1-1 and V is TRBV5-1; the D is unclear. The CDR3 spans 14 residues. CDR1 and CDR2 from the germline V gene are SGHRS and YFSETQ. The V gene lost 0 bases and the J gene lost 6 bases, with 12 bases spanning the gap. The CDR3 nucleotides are TGCGCCAGCAGCTTGGACGCGGGGTTCGCTGAAGCTTTCTTT. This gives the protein CASSLDAGFAEAFF.